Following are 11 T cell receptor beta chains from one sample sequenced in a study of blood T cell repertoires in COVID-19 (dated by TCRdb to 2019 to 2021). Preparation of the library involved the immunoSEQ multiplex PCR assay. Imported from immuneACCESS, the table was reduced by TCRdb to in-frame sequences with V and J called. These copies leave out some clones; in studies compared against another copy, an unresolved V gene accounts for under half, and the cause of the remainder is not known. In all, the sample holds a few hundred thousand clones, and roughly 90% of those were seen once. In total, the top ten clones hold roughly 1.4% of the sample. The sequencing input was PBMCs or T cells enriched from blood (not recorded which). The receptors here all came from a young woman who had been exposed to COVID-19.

The DNA for the CDR3 is TGTGCCAGCAGCGTACAACTAGCGACAGATACGCAGTATTTT. This sequence encodes CASSVQLATDTQYF. The rearrangement joins TRBV9 to TRBJ2-3; 7 bases align to TRBD2. CDR1 SGDLS and CDR2 YYNGEE come from the germline V gene. Trimming at V came to 1 base and at J to 3 bases, leaving 2 bases not matched to a gene. This CDR3 is built from 14 residues.

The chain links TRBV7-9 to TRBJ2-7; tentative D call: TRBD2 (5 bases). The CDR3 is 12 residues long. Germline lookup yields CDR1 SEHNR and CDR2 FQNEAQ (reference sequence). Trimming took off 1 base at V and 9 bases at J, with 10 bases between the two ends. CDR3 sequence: CASSLGDAGQYF. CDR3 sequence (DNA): TGTGCCAGCAGCTTAGGGGATGCGGGGCAGTACTTC. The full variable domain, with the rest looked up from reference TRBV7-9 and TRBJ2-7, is DTGVSQNPRHKITKRGQNVTFRCDPISEHNRLYWYRQTLGQGPEFLTYFQNEAQLEKSRLLSDRFSAERPKGSFSTLEIQRTEQGDSAMYLCASSLGDAGQYFGPGTRLTVT.

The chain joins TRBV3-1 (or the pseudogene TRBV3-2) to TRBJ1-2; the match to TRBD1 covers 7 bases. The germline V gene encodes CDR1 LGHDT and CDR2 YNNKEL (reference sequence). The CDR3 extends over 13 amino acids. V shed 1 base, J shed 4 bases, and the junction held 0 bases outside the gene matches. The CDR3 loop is CASSQGTGYGYTF. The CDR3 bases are TGTGCCAGCAGCCAAGGGACAGGCTATGGCTACACCTTC.

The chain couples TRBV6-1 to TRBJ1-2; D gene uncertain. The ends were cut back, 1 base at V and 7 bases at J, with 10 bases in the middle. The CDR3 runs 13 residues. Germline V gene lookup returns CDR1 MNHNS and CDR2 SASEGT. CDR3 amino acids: CASSEGTVVGYTF. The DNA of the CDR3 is TGTGCCAGCAGTGAAGGAACAGTGGTTGGCTACACCTTC.

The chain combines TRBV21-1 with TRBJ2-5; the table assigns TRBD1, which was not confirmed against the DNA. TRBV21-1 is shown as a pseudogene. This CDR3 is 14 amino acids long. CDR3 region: CASSRDRGEETQYF. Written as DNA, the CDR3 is TGTGCCAGCAGCAGGGACAGGGGGGAAGAGACCCAGTACTTC.

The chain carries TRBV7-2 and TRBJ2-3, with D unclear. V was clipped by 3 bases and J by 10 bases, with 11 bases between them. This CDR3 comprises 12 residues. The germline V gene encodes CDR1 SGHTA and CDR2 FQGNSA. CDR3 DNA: TGTGCCAGCAGCTTTAGCCTTACCGCGCAGTATTTT. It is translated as CASSFSLTAQYF.

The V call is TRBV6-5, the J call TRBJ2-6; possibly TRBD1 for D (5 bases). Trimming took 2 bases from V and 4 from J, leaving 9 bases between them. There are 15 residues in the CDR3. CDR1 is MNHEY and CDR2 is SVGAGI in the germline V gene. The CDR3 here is CASSYGRGGANVLTF. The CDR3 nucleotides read TGTGCCAGCAGTTACGGTAGGGGAGGGGCCAACGTCCTGACTTTC.

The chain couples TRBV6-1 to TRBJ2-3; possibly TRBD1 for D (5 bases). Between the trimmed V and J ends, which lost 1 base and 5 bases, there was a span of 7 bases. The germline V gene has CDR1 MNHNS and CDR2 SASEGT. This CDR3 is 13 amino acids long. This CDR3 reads CASSEGQRDTQYF. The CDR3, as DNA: TGTGCCAGCAGTGAAGGACAGAGAGATACGCAGTATTTT.

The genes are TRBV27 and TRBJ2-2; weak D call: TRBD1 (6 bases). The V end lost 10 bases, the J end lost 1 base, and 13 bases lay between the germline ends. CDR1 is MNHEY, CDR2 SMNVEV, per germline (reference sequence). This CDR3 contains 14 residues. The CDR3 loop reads CATTTGLNTGELFF. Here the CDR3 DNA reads TGTGCCACTACGACAGGACTGAACACCGGGGAGCTGTTTTTT.

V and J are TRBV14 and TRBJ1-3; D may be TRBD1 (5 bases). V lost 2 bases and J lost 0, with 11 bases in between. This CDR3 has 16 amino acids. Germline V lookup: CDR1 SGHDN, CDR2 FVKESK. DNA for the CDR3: TGTGCCAGCAGCCAACTGACAGCGATCTCTGGAAACACCATATATTTT. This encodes CASSQLTAISGNTIYF.

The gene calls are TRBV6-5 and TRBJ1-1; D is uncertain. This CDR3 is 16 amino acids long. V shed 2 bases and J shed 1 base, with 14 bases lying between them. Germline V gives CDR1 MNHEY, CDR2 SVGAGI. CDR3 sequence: CASSYNPGIQNTEAFF. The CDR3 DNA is TGTGCCAGCAGTTACAACCCGGGGATTCAGAACACTGAAGCTTTCTTT.